The 11 T cell receptor beta chains below come from one sample, sequenced in a study of regulatory T cells in long-lasting Graves disease. Arm-PCR of CDR3 regions with iRepertoire HTBI primers generated TCR beta libraries. TCRdb re-called the multiplex PCR reads with MiXCR, one entry per CDR3 protein. The sample yields hundreds of thousands of distinct CDR3 sequences, 20% to 25% seen once. Described time point: persistent/refractory GD, antithyroid drugs over 5 years with positive TRAb. PBMC RNA was the source of the TCR library. The sample here was peripheral blood mononuclear cells (PBMCs), taken when the disease was refractory, from a patient treated with antithyroid drugs. The receptors derive from a female donor with Graves disease.

Many counts were recorded for this clonotype. The chain couples TRBV28 to TRBJ2-7, with D possibly called TRBD1 or TRBD2 (5 bases each). This CDR3 spans 17 amino acids. Per the germline V gene, CDR1 is MDHEN and CDR2 is SYDVKM. V was trimmed by 6 bases and J by 2 bases, leaving 23 bases between them. The CDR3 region is CASRLYNGAAPAYEQYF. CDR3 nucleotide sequence: TGTGCCAGCAGACTATATAACGGGGCAGCCCCGGCCTACGAGCAGTACTTC.

The CDR3 region has the DNA TGCGCCAGCAGCTCCACAGGGGGCAGGGACACTGAAGCTTTCTTT. Translation: CASSSTGGRDTEAFF. The chain combines TRBV5-1 with TRBJ1-1; TRBD1 matches at 9 bases. CDR3 length equals 15 residues. J was trimmed by 3 bases and V by 3 bases; bases with no gene match: 6. CDR1 SGHRS and CDR2 YFSETQ come from the germline V gene.

Points on this clonotype: This clone may be a read error of a much larger clone one base away. No conserved phenylalanine or tryptophan is present at the end of the CDR3, so a read error is the likely explanation. The chain links TRBV28 to TRBJ1-2, with 7 bases identical to TRBD1. Germline-derived CDR1 and CDR2 are MDHEN and SYDVKM. CDR3 length: 14 residues. V shed 2 bases, J shed 8 bases, and the junction held 8 bases outside the gene matches. The CDR3 loop reads CASSLGGLTGGYTL. The CDR3 nucleotides are TGTGCCAGCAGTTTAGGGGGCCTGACAGGGGGCTACACCCTC.

This chain connects TRBV20-1 to TRBJ2-5; no clear D gene. Germline V lookup: CDR1 DFQATT, CDR2 SNEGSKA (reference sequence). The V gene lost 0 bases and the J gene lost 2 bases, with 16 bases spanning the gap. This CDR3 is 16 amino acids long. The CDR3 region has the DNA TGCAGTGCTAGAGACGACGGATACCGTATTCAAGAGACCCAGTACTTC. It codes for CSARDDGYRIQETQYF.

This clonotype was recorded many times. This chain uses TRBV12-3 or TRBV12-4 with TRBJ1-2; no definite D call. Between the trimmed V and J ends, which lost 5 bases and 3 bases, there was a span of 7 bases. The length of the CDR3 is 12 residues. The CDR3 region has the DNA TGTGCCAGCAGTGAAAGGGACTATGGCTACACCTTC. This codes for CASSERDYGYTF.

To note about this clonotype: This clone may be a read error of a much larger clone one base away. The genes are TRBV13 and TRBJ1-5; 12 bases are shared with TRBD1. There are 16 residues in the CDR3. CDR1 and CDR2 (germline): PRHDT, FYEKMQ (reference sequence). V shed 5 bases and J 9 bases; nucleotides not matched to a gene: 11. CDR3: CASSLGTGGFDRPQHF. CDR3 nucleotides: TGTGCCAGCAGCCTGGGGACAGGGGGCTTCGATCGGCCCCAGCATTTT.

This clonotype was seen only a few times. The rearrangement joins TRBV13 to TRBJ1-2, with D unresolved. V was trimmed by 4 bases and J by 4 bases, leaving 7 bases between them. This CDR3 is 12 amino acids long. Looked up from germline, CDR1 is PRHDT and CDR2 is FYEKMQ (reference sequence). The CDR3 spells CASSSQSYGYTF. The CDR3 DNA reads TGTGCCAGCAGCTCACAATCCTATGGCTACACCTTC.

The table lists this clonotype with many counts. The V call is TRBV11-3, the J call TRBJ2-5, with 11 bases lining up with TRBD2. Germline V gives CDR1 SGHNT, CDR2 YENEEA. This CDR3 has 14 residues. V was pared by 2 bases and J by 10 bases, with 6 bases of the junction left unmatched. CDR3 protein: CASSLTSGSGVQYF. Written as DNA, the CDR3 is TGTGCCAGCAGCTTAACTAGCGGGAGCGGAGTCCAGTACTTC.

This clonotype was counted only a few times. The V and J genes are TRBV3-1 and TRBJ2-7; possibly TRBD2 for D (5 bases). V shed 0 bases and J shed 2 bases, with 11 bases lying between them. CDR1 is LGHDT and CDR2 is YNNKEL in the germline V gene (reference sequence). CDR3 length: 15 residues. CDR3 region: CASSQDRGWPYEQYF. CDR3 bases: TGTGCCAGCAGCCAAGACCGAGGGTGGCCCTACGAGCAGTACTTC.

The V and J genes are TRBV7-9 and TRBJ1-4; 8 bases are a match to TRBD1. J was trimmed by 5 bases and V by 1 base; bases with no gene match: 3. Germline CDR1 and CDR2: SEHNR and FQNEAQ (reference sequence). CDR3 size: 15 residues. The DNA of the CDR3 is TGTGCCAGCAGCTTAGGGGACAGGCAGAATGAAAAACTGTTTTTT. Protein: CASSLGDRQNEKLFF.

This clonotype has a handful of counts. This chain connects TRBV5-1 to TRBJ2-4; no reliable D call. The CDR3 length is 12 residues. Germline CDR1 SGHRS, CDR2 YFSETQ. The ends were cut back, 4 bases at V and 1 base at J, with 3 bases in the middle. DNA of the CDR3: TGCGCCAGCAGCGGGGCCAAAAACATTCAGTACTTC. This gives the protein CASSGAKNIQYF.